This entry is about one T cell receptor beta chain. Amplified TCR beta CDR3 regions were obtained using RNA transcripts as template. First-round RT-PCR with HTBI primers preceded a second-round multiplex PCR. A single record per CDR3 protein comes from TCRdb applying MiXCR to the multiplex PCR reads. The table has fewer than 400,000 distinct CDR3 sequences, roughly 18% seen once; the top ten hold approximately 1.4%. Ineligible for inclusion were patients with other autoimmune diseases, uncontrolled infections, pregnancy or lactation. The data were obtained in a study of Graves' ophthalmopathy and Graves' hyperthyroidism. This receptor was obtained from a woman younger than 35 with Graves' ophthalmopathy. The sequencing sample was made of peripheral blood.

The CDR3 sequence: CASSSDSGELFF. CDR3 in DNA: TGTGCCAGCAGCTCCGATAGCGGGGAGCTGTTTTTT. This chain links TRBV7-3 with TRBJ2-2; D not certain. The V end was cut by 4 bases, the J end by 7 bases, with 7 bases between. The CDR3 spans 12 residues. Germline-derived CDR1 and CDR2 are SGHTA and FQGTGA.